Detailed here is one T cell receptor (beta chain). Its antigen is not identified. Since no conserved phenylalanine or tryptophan closes the CDR3, a read error is the likely cause. Calling Graves' hyperthyroidism stable meant ophthalmopathy did not progress within 18 months. Uncontrolled infection, other autoimmune disease, pregnancy or lactation excluded patients. This entry is derived from a study of T cells in Graves' hyperthyroidism and ophthalmopathy. Per the germline V gene, CDR1 is SNHLY and CDR2 is FYNNEI. The CDR3 extends over 15 amino acids. V dropped 4 bases and J dropped 8 bases, with 20 bases sitting between them. Regarding the study as a whole: The majority of expanded thyroid clonotypes above 0.001 also appeared in blood.

Amplification targeted TCR beta CDR3 regions from RNA transcripts. HTBI primers were the set used in a first-round RT-PCR of the TCR CDR3. MiXCR, run by TCRdb on the multiplex PCR reads, gives a single entry per CDR3 protein. This sample yields roughly 93,000 distinct CDR3 sequences, of which 51% are seen a single time; 25% to 30% belongs to the top ten. Specimen: blood. This chain uses TRBV2 with TRBJ1-1; a weak D match, TRBD1 (5 bases). The receptor comes from a woman in her thirties or forties with Graves' hyperthyroidism. CDR3 bases: TGTGCCAGCAGTGGTAGATGGTCAAGAGGGGTGGAAGCTTTCCTT. Protein: CASSGRWSRGVEAFL.